The 2 T cell receptor beta chains listed next were all sequenced from one sample in a study of PD-L1 blockade in urothelial cancer. Repertoires were generated with immunoSEQ multiplex PCR, while TCRdb's copy carries only in-frame clones and drops some. The sample holds 90,000 to 120,000 clones, about 89% seen once. This sample comprised PBMCs, obtained around atezolizumab (anti-PD-L1) treatment. The receptors derive from a woman of 80 years or more with urothelial cancer.

The chain links TRBV5-1 to TRBJ2-5; D unclear. CDR1 SGHRS and CDR2 YFSETQ come from the germline V gene. This CDR3 region has 12 residues. The V and J ends lost 1 base and 3 bases respectively, with 4 bases between them. The CDR3: CASSLNKETQYF. The CDR3 region has the DNA TGCGCCAGCAGCTTGAACAAAGAGACCCAGTACTTC.

DNA for the CDR3: TGTGCCAGCAGCTTAGCGGGAGGGGGGAATGAGCAGTTCTTC. This codes for CASSLAGGGNEQFF. This chain connects TRBV5-4 to TRBJ2-1, with 10 bases matching TRBD2. The V segment lost 2 bases and the J segment 7 bases; nucleotides outside the gene matches: 3. The CDR3 extends over 14 amino acids. The germline V gene has CDR1 SGHNT and CDR2 YYREEE (reference sequence). Supplemented by reference TRBV5-4 and TRBJ2-1, the full variable domain reads ETGVTQSPTHLIKTRGQQVTLRCSSQSGHNTVSWYQQALGQGPQFIFQYYREEENGRGNFPPRFSGLQFPNYSSELNVNALELDDSALYLCASSLAGGGNEQFFGPGTRLTVL.